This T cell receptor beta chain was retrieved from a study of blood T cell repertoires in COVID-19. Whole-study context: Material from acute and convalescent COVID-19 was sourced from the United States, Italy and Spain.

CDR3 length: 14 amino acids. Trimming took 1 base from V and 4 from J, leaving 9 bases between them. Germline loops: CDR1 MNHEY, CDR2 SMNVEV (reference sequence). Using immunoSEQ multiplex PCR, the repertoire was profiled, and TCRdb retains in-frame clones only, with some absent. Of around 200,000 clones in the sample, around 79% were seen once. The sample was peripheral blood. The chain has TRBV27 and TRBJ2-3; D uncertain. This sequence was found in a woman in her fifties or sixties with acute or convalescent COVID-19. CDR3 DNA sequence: TGTGCCAGCAGTTTATTTCAGGAACCAGATACGCAGTATTTT. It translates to CASSLFQEPDTQYF.